What follows describes a single T cell receptor beta chain. The data are from a study of blood T cell repertoires in COVID-19. On the study more broadly: The samples span acute and convalescent COVID-19 from the United States, Italy and Spain. Sources were T cells, B-cell-depleted T cells, or PBMCs; the material itself was cDNA or gDNA.

This CDR3 has 15 amino acids. Germline trimming cut 1 base from V and 5 bases from J; bases unmatched to any gene: 8. The germline CDR1 and CDR2 sequences are SGHNT and YYREEE (reference sequence). Profiling relied on immunoSEQ multiplex PCR, and the TCRdb table lists in-frame clones only, not all of them. The sample holds 150,000 to 200,000 clones, roughly four fifths seen once. The sequence derives from a woman in her 70s with COVID-19, enrolled during active disease. Input material: peripheral blood. The V gene is TRBV5-4, the J gene TRBJ2-7, with 8 bases identical to TRBD2. The CDR3 DNA sequence: TGTGCCAGCAGCTTGTACGGGAGGGCCGCCGACGAGCAGTACTTC. This translates into CASSLYGRAADEQYF.